Sequencing of this T cell receptor (beta chain) was carried out in a study of graft-versus-host responses after intestinal transplantation. Study background: Following induction with anti-thymocyte globulin, all recipients were given tacrolimus and steroids for approximately three years.

Both intraepithelial and lamina propria lymphocytes were released by processing graft tissue. The CDR3 contains 16 residues. With 10 bases clipped from V and 1 base from J, the junction kept 15 bases outside the gene matches. CDR1 is SGHRS, CDR2 YFSETQ, per germline. Study results and limitations: GvH clones occurred in recipient marrow; some first appeared in ileum or blood.

A remark on this clone: Antigen: not known.

Here immunoSEQ multiplex PCR was the method, and the copy in TCRdb shows in-frame clones only, minus some. The sample holds 15,000 to 20,000 clones; 75% to 85% are singletons and the top ten take about 3.8%. The specimen was ileum tissue, collected around 600 days after intestinal transplantation. The J gene is TRBJ1-1, the V gene TRBV5-1, with 8 bases identical to TRBD1. This receptor was identified in a human patient who received an intestinal transplant, so some T cells may come from the graft donor. The CDR3 bases are TGCGCCCCTAAAAATCAGGGGGCAAAAGGGAACACTGAAGCTTTCTTT. Its protein product is CAPKNQGAKGNTEAFF.